Each of the 27 T cell receptor beta chains below was sequenced from the same sample in a study of response to subunit inactivated influenza vaccine. TCRdb ran MiXCR on the RT-PCR reads and lists one entry per CDR3 protein. The sample shows around 760,000 distinct CDR3 sequences, around 13% of them seen only once. The starting material was PBMCs from blood, obtained 14 to 15 days before vaccination. Every receptor here comes from a man aged 45-65 years who received an inactivated influenza vaccine.

V gene TRBV7-9 combines with J gene TRBJ2-5; tentative D call: TRBD2 (6 bases). The length of the CDR3 is 16 residues. CDR1 and CDR2 from the germline V gene are SEHNR and FQNEAQ (reference sequence). Trimming took 5 bases from V and 4 from J, leaving 20 bases between them. The CDR3 sequence: CASSHAKWGERETQYF. CDR3 nucleotides: TGTGCCAGCAGCCACGCTAAATGGGGGGAACGAGAGACCCAGTACTTC.

This clonotype was counted at least ten times. CDR3 amino acids: CASSQGRGAHTGELFF. The CDR3 DNA sequence: TGTGCCAGCAGCCAGGGCAGGGGCGCACACACCGGGGAGCTGTTTTTT. The rearrangement links TRBV4-2 to TRBJ2-2, with D possibly being TRBD1 (6 bases). Trimming took 3 bases from V and 3 from J, leaving 14 bases between them. This CDR3 is built from 16 residues. The germline V gene encodes CDR1 LGHNA and CDR2 YNFKEQ.

In its sample, this clonotype was seen many times. The chain links TRBV20-1 to TRBJ2-3; D is possibly TRBD1 (6 bases). Per germline, CDR1 DFQATT and CDR2 SNEGSKA (reference sequence). The V gene lost 0 bases and the J gene lost 3 bases, with 13 bases spanning the gap. This CDR3 contains 15 residues. Written as DNA, the CDR3 is TGCAGTGCTAGAGATGGGACAAAGATAACAGATACGCAGTATTTT. The encoded protein is CSARDGTKITDTQYF.

This clonotype was observed many times. The genes are TRBV27 and TRBJ1-5; perhaps TRBD1 as D (5 bases). V lost 2 bases and J lost 2, with 10 bases in between. The CDR3 has 15 residues. Germline V gives CDR1 MNHEY, CDR2 SMNVEV (reference sequence). Here the CDR3 reads CASSLQGGGNQPQHF. As DNA, the CDR3 is TGTGCCAGCAGTTTACAGGGAGGCGGCAATCAGCCCCAGCATTTT.

The rearrangement uses TRBV5-4 and TRBJ2-5, with TRBD2 matching over 15 bases. V dropped 3 bases and J dropped 4; count of bases not matched to a gene: 13. Per germline, CDR1 SGHNT and CDR2 YYREEE (reference sequence). The CDR3 totals 19 residues. The CDR3 sequence is CASSSQLLSGLAGGETQYF. CDR3 DNA: TGTGCCAGCAGCTCCCAATTACTCTCGGGACTAGCGGGAGGAGAGACCCAGTACTTC.

V is TRBV5-5 and J is TRBJ1-2, with unresolved D. Trimming stripped 2 bases from V and 0 bases from J, with 8 bases between. Per the germline V gene, CDR1 is SGHKS and CDR2 is YYEKEE (reference sequence). The length of the CDR3 is 14 residues. The CDR3, as DNA: TGTGCCAGCAGCTTAGGCAGTACTAACTATGGCTACACCTTC. This gives the protein CASSLGSTNYGYTF.

The chain employs TRBV4-2 and TRBJ2-3, with D maybe TRBD2 (6 bases). This CDR3 is 13 amino acids long. Germline CDR1 reads LGHNA; CDR2 reads YNFKEQ. V was clipped by 3 bases and J by 6 bases, with 10 bases between them. The CDR3: CASSHPGVDTQYF. The CDR3 region has the DNA TGTGCCAGCAGCCATCCGGGGGTGGATACGCAGTATTTT.

This chain connects TRBV29-1 to TRBJ2-1; weak D call: TRBD1 (6 bases). Germline CDR1 reads SQVTM; CDR2 reads ANQGSEA. Trimming shortened V by 3 bases and J by 5 bases, and 14 bases separated the two germline ends. This CDR3 spans 14 amino acids. Written as DNA, the CDR3 is TGCAGCGTTGAGTACAGGGTAAAGGACAATGAGCAGTTCTTC. Translating it yields CSVEYRVKDNEQFF.

The chain joins TRBV6-1 to TRBJ2-1; 9 bases align to TRBD2. The CDR3 runs to 14 residues. Unmatched junction bases numbered 4, after V lost 8 bases and J lost 2 bases. From germline, CDR1 is MNHNS and CDR2 SASEGT. The DNA of the CDR3 is TGTGCCAGCTCTAGCGGGATAACCTACAATGAGCAGTTCTTC. Amino acids: CASSSGITYNEQFF.

This sequence joins TRBV27 and TRBJ2-7; 9 bases align to TRBD1. V lost 6 bases and J lost 5; bases outside the gene matches: 11. There are 15 residues in the CDR3. The germline gives CDR1 MNHEY, CDR2 SMNVEV (reference sequence). The CDR3 spells CASSPAPGQGHEQYF. In nucleotides, the CDR3 is TGTGCCAGCAGCCCTGCCCCGGGACAGGGCCACGAGCAGTACTTC.

The chain carries TRBV6-2 or TRBV6-3 and TRBJ2-7, with TRBD2 matching over 10 bases. This CDR3 spans 16 amino acids. Per germline, CDR1 MNHEY and CDR2 SVGEGT. The ends lost 5 bases at V and 0 bases at J; junction bases unmatched: 7. The CDR3 reads CASSHDLAGASYEQYF. The CDR3 nucleotides read TGTGCCAGCAGTCACGACCTAGCGGGGGCCTCCTACGAGCAGTACTTC.

This chain uses TRBV6-2 or TRBV6-3 with TRBJ2-2, with D possibly being TRBD2 (6 bases). CDR3 length equals 13 residues. V lost 4 bases to trimming and J lost 7 bases, with 10 bases between them. Germline-derived CDR1 and CDR2 are MNHEY and SVGEGT. CDR3 protein: CASSSGSYGELFF. The CDR3 DNA sequence: TGTGCCAGCAGTTCCGGGAGTTACGGGGAGCTGTTTTTT.

This chain connects TRBV10-3 to TRBJ2-1; 10 nucleotides align to TRBD2. Germline assignment: CDR1 ENHRY and CDR2 SYGVKD. With 6 bases clipped from V and 4 bases from J, the junction kept 9 bases outside the gene matches. The length of the CDR3 is 16 residues. In DNA, the CDR3 is TGTGCCATCAGAGGGGCTAGCGGGAGTATGTACAATGAGCAGTTCTTC. Protein product: CAIRGASGSMYNEQFF.

The table lists this clonotype with many counts. Germline and junction disagree at one end, which may indicate a read error. This rearrangement joins TRBV7-2 to TRBJ2-7; D not certain. The CDR3 spans 13 residues. CDR1 is SGHTA and CDR2 is FQGNSA in the germline V gene. CDR3: CASSLAVTYEQYF. The CDR3 DNA is TGTGCCAGCAGTTTAGCAGTTACCTACGAGCAGTACTTC.

There are a few counts of this clonotype. The chain couples TRBV20-1 to TRBJ2-2, with a possible D match to TRBD1 (6 bases). This CDR3 has 14 amino acids. V was cut by 6 bases and J by 1 base, with 12 bases left in between. Germline V gives CDR1 DFQATT, CDR2 SNEGSKA (reference sequence). The CDR3 protein is CSADKQGNTGELFF. The CDR3 DNA reads TGCAGTGCAGATAAACAGGGGAACACCGGGGAGCTGTTTTTT.

The chain has TRBV29-1 and TRBJ2-7; TRBD1 or TRBD2 may be the D gene (5 bases each). Germline CDR1 reads SQVTM; CDR2 reads ANQGSEA. V lost 4 bases to trimming and J lost 5 bases, with 15 bases between them. The CDR3 is made up of 13 amino acids. This CDR3 reads CSVAPRDVNEQYF. CDR3 coding DNA: TGCAGCGTTGCACCCCGGGACGTTAACGAGCAGTACTTC.

The chain uses TRBV10-1 and TRBJ1-1, with D unclear. V was cut by 6 bases and J by 1 base, with 9 bases left in between. The CDR3 extends over 13 amino acids. Germline V gene sequence: CDR1 WNHNN, CDR2 SYGVQD (reference sequence). In nucleotides, the CDR3 is TGCGCCAGCAGGAAGACACAGAACACTGAAGCTTTCTTT. It is translated as CASRKTQNTEAFF.

This clonotype appeared many times. The chain employs TRBV4-1 and TRBJ2-7; D ambiguous. V dropped 1 base and J dropped 6 bases, with 10 bases sitting between them. CDR3 size: 13 residues. Per the germline V gene, CDR1 is MGHRA and CDR2 is YSYEKL. CDR3 bases: TGCGCCAGCAGCCAAGTTAAAGGAACCGAGCAGTACTTC. Amino acid sequence: CASSQVKGTEQYF.

In this sample, this clonotype turned up many times. The chain's CDR3 is CASSLVAGNYGYTF. CDR3 DNA sequence: TGTGCCAGCAGCTTAGTGGCGGGTAACTATGGCTACACCTTC. The genes are TRBV7-8 and TRBJ1-2; no reliable D call. Germline V gene sequence: CDR1 SGHVS, CDR2 FQNEAQ. With 1 base removed from V and 1 base from J, the gap between germline ends came to 7 bases. CDR3 length: 14 amino acids.

The chain is built from TRBV9 and TRBJ2-1; 7 nucleotides align to TRBD2. The CDR3 has 17 residues. The V and J ends lost 0 bases and 1 base, in that order; junction bases with no gene match: 7. CDR1 is SGDLS, CDR2 YYNGEE, per germline. The CDR3 DNA follows: TGTGCCAGCAGCGTAGATGGGGGAGGGCCTTCCTACAATGAGCAGTTCTTC. Encoded protein: CASSVDGGGPSYNEQFF.

This clonotype was counted only a few times. The chain carries TRBV6-1 and TRBJ1-5; unclear D gene. Germline V gene data show CDR1 as MNHNS and CDR2 as SASEGT. This CDR3 is built from 18 residues. V lost 6 bases, J lost 2 bases, and 23 bases lay in between. The DNA for the CDR3 is TGTGCCAGCAGACCTCGGGAGGGTGATGGAACGGGCAATCAGCCCCAGCATTTT. Protein sequence: CASRPREGDGTGNQPQHF.

The CDR3 sequence: CAWSLQGYEQFF. The CDR3 region has the DNA TGTGCCTGGAGCCTACAGGGGTATGAGCAGTTCTTC. The chain couples TRBV30 to TRBJ2-1; 7 bases agree with TRBD1. This CDR3 has 12 amino acids. V trimming: 3 bases; J trimming: 8 bases; junction bases outside the gene matches: 4. Germline CDR1 and CDR2: GTSNPN and SVGIG (reference sequence).

The chain couples TRBV27 to TRBJ2-1, with TRBD2 identical over 11 bases. The germline V gene has CDR1 MNHEY and CDR2 SMNVEV (reference sequence). The CDR3 has 14 amino acids. J was trimmed by 7 bases and V by 6 bases; bases with no gene match: 5. The CDR3 spells CASRLAGGWNEQFF. In nucleotides, the CDR3 is TGTGCCAGCAGGCTAGCGGGGGGCTGGAATGAGCAGTTCTTC.

Concerning this clonotype: Because the CDR3 is missing its conserved closing phenylalanine or tryptophan, this is likely a read error. This sequence joins TRBV2 and TRBJ2-2, with D unclear. The V end lost 4 bases, the J end lost 4 bases, and 10 bases lay between the germline ends. The CDR3 runs 14 residues. Germline-derived CDR1 and CDR2 are SNHLY and FYNNEI. The CDR3 nucleotides read TGTGCCAGCAGTGTAGTGTTGGGCACCGGGGAGCTGTTTTTA. Translation gives CASSVVLGTGELFL.

The chain couples TRBV3-1 to TRBJ2-7; D remains ambiguous. The CDR3 has 14 residues. V gave up 0 bases and J gave up 2 bases, with 8 bases separating them. The germline V gene encodes CDR1 LGHDT and CDR2 YNNKEL (reference sequence). The CDR3 protein is CASSQDALPYEQYF. CDR3 DNA: TGTGCCAGCAGCCAAGACGCCCTTCCCTACGAGCAGTACTTC.

The V gene is TRBV9, the J gene TRBJ1-2; D unresolved. Germline CDR1 reads SGDLS; CDR2 reads YYNGEE. V was trimmed by 1 base and J by 5 bases, leaving 12 bases between them. The CDR3 covers 14 residues. DNA of the CDR3: TGTGCCAGCAGCGTAAACTCAGGCCGATATGGCTACACCTTC. This encodes CASSVNSGRYGYTF.

This clonotype was detected only a few times. The chain joins TRBV12-3 or TRBV12-4 to TRBJ2-5, with 12 bases matching TRBD2. The CDR3 spans 15 residues. Germline trimming cut 8 bases from V and 2 bases from J; bases unmatched to any gene: 6. CDR3 DNA: TGTGCCAGCCGAATGACTAGCGGGAGTCAAGAGACCCAGTACTTC. It is translated as CASRMTSGSQETQYF.